The clone carrying this TCR beta chain was recorded a few times. V was clipped by 4 bases and J by 7 bases; unmatched bases: 7. Germline assignment: CDR1 SEHNR and CDR2 FQNEAQ (reference sequence). The CDR3 is made up of 13 amino acids. This sample is drawn from a study of blood T cell repertoires in COVID-19. Study-level background: PBMCs, B-cell-depleted T cells, or T cells were the source of the cDNA or gDNA that made up the material.

The protocol was immunoSEQ multiplex PCR, while the TCRdb copy is restricted to in-frame clones and leaves out a portion. The data hold over 40,000 clones, with approximately 83% observed a single time. The rearrangement joins TRBV7-9 to TRBJ2-7; 7 bases are a match to TRBD2. The specimen sequenced was peripheral blood. The TCR comes from an older woman with acute or convalescent COVID-19. As DNA, the CDR3 is TGTGCCAGCAGCTCGCGGGGGACCGGAGAGCAGTACTTC. It encodes CASSSRGTGEQYF.